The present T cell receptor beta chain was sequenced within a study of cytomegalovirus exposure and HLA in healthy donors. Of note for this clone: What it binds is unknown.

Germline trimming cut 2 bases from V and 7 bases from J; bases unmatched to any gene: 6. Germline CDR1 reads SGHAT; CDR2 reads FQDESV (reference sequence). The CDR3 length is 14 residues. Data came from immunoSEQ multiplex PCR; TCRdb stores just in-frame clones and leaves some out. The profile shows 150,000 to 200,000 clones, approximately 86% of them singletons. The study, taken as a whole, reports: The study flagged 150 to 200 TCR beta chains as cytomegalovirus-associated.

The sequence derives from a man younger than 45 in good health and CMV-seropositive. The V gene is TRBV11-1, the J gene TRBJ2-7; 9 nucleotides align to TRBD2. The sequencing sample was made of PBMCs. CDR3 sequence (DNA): TGTGCCAGCAGCTTACCAGCGGGAGGTGGTGAGCAGTACTTC. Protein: CASSLPAGGGEQYF.